The 29 T cell receptor beta chains given below trace back to one sample, sequenced in a study of blood T cells in healthy people across ages. For the second PCR, which ran for 7 to 11 cycles, a sample-barcoded 5' primer and a J-beta primer mix were used. TCRdb reanalysed the 5' RACE reads using MiXCR and keeps one entry per CDR3 protein. The sample lists about 620,000 distinct CDR3 sequences, 21% occurring once. The specimen was blood. The receptors were gathered from a man between 70 and 80 years old in good health.

The rearrangement uses TRBV10-3 and TRBJ2-1, with 9 bases fitting TRBD2. The CDR3 length is 16 residues. Germline CDR1 and CDR2: ENHRY and SYGVKD. Losses at the gene ends were 4 bases for V and 6 bases for J; bases not matched to a gene: 10. CDR3 bases: TGTGCCATCAGTGGAGGGGCTAGCGGGACCCTCAATGAGCAGTTCTTC. As protein: CAISGGASGTLNEQFF.

The chain joins TRBV7-8 to TRBJ2-5, with 14 bases matching TRBD2. The end of the DNA is better explained by TRBJ2-7, so the J call may be wrong. Looked up from germline, CDR1 is SGHVS and CDR2 is FQNEAQ. The CDR3 has 16 residues. The CDR3 DNA reads as TGTGCCAGCAGCATTGAAAGGACTAGCGGGAGGTACGAGCAGTACTTC. It encodes CASSIERTSGRYEQYF.

This clonotype was recorded once. The chain carries TRBV5-1 and TRBJ2-6; 7 nucleotides align to TRBD2. Trimming removed 3 bases from V and 1 base from J; junction bases left unmatched: 1. The germline V gene encodes CDR1 SGHRS and CDR2 YFSETQ. The CDR3 is 15 amino acids. The CDR3 sequence: CASSWGGSGANVLTF. The CDR3 DNA is TGCGCCAGCAGCTGGGGGGGGTCTGGGGCCAACGTCCTGACTTTC.

This clonotype was recorded a few times. V gene TRBV12-3 or TRBV12-4 combines with J gene TRBJ2-5; D not resolved. The tail of the sequence fits TRBJ2-7 better, so the J call may be wrong. This CDR3 is built from 12 residues. For the CDR3, the DNA is TGTGCCAGCAGTTTACTGCTCTACGAGCAGTACTTC. Its protein product is CASSLLLYEQYF.

This clonotype was detected a few times. The V gene is TRBV6-2 or TRBV6-3, the J gene TRBJ2-2; a weak D match, TRBD1 (6 bases). The V and J ends lost 5 bases and 4 bases respectively, with 14 bases between them. The CDR3 runs 15 residues. CDR1 and CDR2 from the germline V gene are MNHEY and SVGEGT. DNA of the CDR3: TGTGCCAGCAGTCCCGACAGGAAGGGCACCGGGGAGCTGTTTTTT. Amino acid sequence: CASSPDRKGTGELFF.

This clonotype has more than one count but fewer than ten. The genes are TRBV2 and TRBJ1-6; 10 bases agree with TRBD1. The germline gives CDR1 SNHLY, CDR2 FYNNEI. CDR3 length equals 14 residues. Trimming took 6 bases from V and 10 from J; bases not matched to a gene: 6. CDR3 sequence (DNA): TGTGCCAGCAGCCGGGACAGGGGCGACTCACCCCTCCACTTT. This translates into CASSRDRGDSPLHF. Full variable domain (rest looked up from reference TRBV2 and TRBJ1-6): EPEVTQTPSHQVTQMGQEVILRCVPISNHLYFYWYRQILGQKVEFLVSFYNNEISEKSEIFDDQFSVERPDGSNFTLKIRSTKLEDSAMYFCASSRDRGDSPLHFGNGTRLTVT.

V usage is TRBV5-6 and J usage is TRBJ1-2; 9 bases agree with TRBD1. The CDR3 is made up of 15 amino acids. Germline CDR1 is SGHDT and CDR2 is YYEEEE. V shed 3 bases and J 6 bases; nucleotides not matched to a gene: 9. CDR3 in amino acids: CASSWPGQGADGYTF. CDR3 bases: TGTGCCAGCAGCTGGCCGGGACAGGGAGCGGATGGCTACACCTTC.

This clonotype was seen many times. The chain is built from TRBV20-1 and TRBJ2-1; TRBD2 is a possible D gene (6 bases). V lost 0 bases and J 3 bases, leaving 12 bases between the germline ends. Per germline, CDR1 DFQATT and CDR2 SNEGSKA (reference sequence). CDR3 size: 15 residues. CDR3 loop: CSARDRGTSYNEQFF. CDR3 sequence (DNA): TGCAGTGCTAGAGATCGCGGGACCAGCTACAATGAGCAGTTCTTC.

This clonotype has just a few counts. J is TRBJ2-7 and V is TRBV28, with 10 positions matching TRBD1. The germline CDR1 and CDR2 sequences are MDHEN and SYDVKM. This CDR3 is 14 amino acids long. V lost 8 bases and J lost 3; bases outside the gene matches: 7. CDR3 sequence (DNA): TGTGCCAGCCGGACCCGGACAGGGGGCTACGAGCAGTACTTC. It translates to CASRTRTGGYEQYF.

The rearrangement links TRBV20-1 to TRBJ2-3; possible D gene TRBD2, 5 bases. Per germline, CDR1 DFQATT and CDR2 SNEGSKA (reference sequence). CDR3 length equals 13 residues. The CDR3 loop reads CRSDSTSTDTQYF. The CDR3 DNA reads as TGCAGATCGGACTCGACTAGCACAGATACGCAGTATTTT.

This clonotype was counted many times. The chain uses TRBV2 and TRBJ2-5; D possibly corresponds to TRBD1 (6 bases). The CDR3 is 15 residues long. V lost 5 bases and J 2 bases, leaving 15 bases between the germline ends. Germline V gene data show CDR1 as SNHLY and CDR2 as FYNNEI. Written as DNA, the CDR3 is TGTGCCAGCAGTTCCCCCCGGGACACTCAAGAGACCCAGTACTTC. Translating it yields CASSSPRDTQETQYF.

This clonotype was recorded at least ten times. The genes are TRBV4-3 and TRBJ2-4; 14 positions match TRBD2. The CDR3 contains 19 residues. Looked up from germline, CDR1 is LGHNA and CDR2 is YSLEER. Trimming cost V 4 bases and J 0 bases; bases outside gene matches: 8. The CDR3 reads CASSPGLAGGNLAKNIQYF. The CDR3 nucleotides are TGCGCCAGCAGCCCTGGACTAGCGGGAGGTAACTTAGCCAAAAACATTCAGTACTTC.

The chain combines TRBV7-9 with TRBJ1-1; D is possibly TRBD1 (5 bases). Germline-derived CDR1 and CDR2 are SEHNR and FQNEAQ (reference sequence). The V gene lost 4 bases and the J gene lost 2 bases, with 20 bases spanning the gap. The CDR3 totals 17 residues. This CDR3 reads CASSSVSMGVFNTEAFF. CDR3 sequence (DNA): TGTGCCAGCAGCTCCGTTTCAATGGGGGTTTTCAACACTGAAGCTTTCTTT.

There are a few counts of this clonotype. The V gene is TRBV12-3 or TRBV12-4, the J gene TRBJ1-3, with a possible D match to TRBD1 (6 bases). Trimming took off 3 bases at V and 3 bases at J, with 12 bases between the two ends. This CDR3 comprises 15 residues. CDR3 bases: TGTGCCAGCAGTTTGAGTAGGACAGTTGGAAACACCATATATTTT. Translating gives CASSLSRTVGNTIYF.

This clonotype was seen a few times. The V gene is TRBV18, the J gene TRBJ1-3, with a weak D call TRBD1 (6 bases). V lost 1 base, J lost 0 bases, and 13 bases lay in between. Per the germline V gene, CDR1 is KGHSH and CDR2 is LQKENI. This CDR3 contains 17 residues. CDR3 in DNA: TGTGCCAGCTCACCACAGGCTGGGACATACTCTGGAAACACCATATATTTT. This encodes CASSPQAGTYSGNTIYF. Using reference TRBV18 and TRBJ1-3 for the parts outside the CDR3, the full variable domain is NAGVMQNPRHLVRRRGQEARLRCSPMKGHSHVYWYRQLPEEGLKFMVYLQKENIIDESGMPKERFSAEFPKEGPSILRIQQVVRGDSAAYFCASSPQAGTYSGNTIYFGEGSWLTVV.

The J gene is TRBJ2-1, the V gene TRBV2, with D hard to call. In germline, CDR1 is SNHLY, CDR2 FYNNEI. The CDR3 consists of 11 residues. V lost 6 bases and J 7 bases, leaving 7 bases between the germline ends. The CDR3 region is CASRVFNEQFF. The CDR3 bases are TGTGCCAGCAGGGTTTTTAATGAGCAGTTCTTC.

This clonotype was picked up many times. This chain joins TRBV9 and TRBJ2-4; D is perhaps TRBD1 (5 bases). CDR3 length: 15 residues. Germline V CDR1 and CDR2: SGDLS, YYNGEE. Between the trimmed V and J ends, which lost 0 bases and 2 bases, there was a span of 9 bases. The CDR3 reads CASSVGQGSKNIQYF. CDR3 coding DNA: TGTGCCAGCAGCGTAGGGCAGGGATCCAAAAACATTCAGTACTTC.

Written as DNA, the CDR3 is TGTGCCAGCAGCTTGGAGGCTCGACAGACTAATTCACCCCTCCACTTT. Translation gives CASSLEARQTNSPLHF. The chain has TRBV5-5 and TRBJ1-6; perhaps TRBD1 as D (5 bases). Trimming removed 0 bases at V and 6 bases at J, with 13 bases between. Germline V gives CDR1 SGHKS, CDR2 YYEKEE (reference sequence). The CDR3 runs to 16 residues. Using reference TRBV5-5 and TRBJ1-6 for the parts outside the CDR3, the full variable domain is DAGVTQSPTHLIKTRGQQVTLRCSPISGHKSVSWYQQVLGQGPQFIFQYYEKEERGRGNFPDRFSARQFPNYSSELNVNALLLGDSALYLCASSLEARQTNSPLHFGNGTRLTVT.

This clonotype was recorded a few times. The chain couples TRBV7-2 to TRBJ2-2, with 8 positions matching TRBD2. V lost 5 bases to trimming and J lost 4 bases; unmatched junction nucleotides: 9. The CDR3 extends over 16 amino acids. Germline V gene lookup returns CDR1 SGHTA and CDR2 FQGNSA. Here the CDR3 reads CASSPRGGRLTGELFF. As DNA, the CDR3 is TGTGCCAGCAGCCCCCGGGGGGGCAGGCTCACCGGGGAGCTGTTTTTT.

This clonotype was seen only a few times. The chain couples TRBV4-3 to TRBJ2-1; D gene uncertain. Germline V gene lookup returns CDR1 LGHNA and CDR2 YSLEER. CDR3 length: 18 residues. The ends were cut back, 2 bases at V and 0 bases at J, with 17 bases in the middle. The CDR3 is CASSQNENPLSSYNEQFF. In nucleotides, the CDR3 is TGCGCCAGCAGCCAAAATGAAAACCCGCTTAGCTCCTACAATGAGCAGTTCTTC.

Ten or more counts support this clonotype. V and J are TRBV3-1 and TRBJ2-2; 7 positions match TRBD2. The V segment lost 8 bases and the J segment 1 base; nucleotides outside the gene matches: 4. This CDR3 is built from 14 residues. Germline V gene lookup returns CDR1 LGHDT and CDR2 YNNKEL (reference sequence). The CDR3 region has the DNA TGTGCCAGCGGGGGGGTCGGGAACACCGGGGAGCTGTTTTTT. Amino acid sequence: CASGGVGNTGELFF.

V usage is TRBV20-1 and J usage is TRBJ2-1, with 9 bases aligning to TRBD2. V trimming: 2 bases; J trimming: 2 bases; junction bases outside the gene matches: 7. Germline V gives CDR1 DFQATT, CDR2 SNEGSKA (reference sequence). CDR3 size: 16 residues. The CDR3 is CSARSLAGETYNEQFF. The CDR3 coding sequence is TGCAGTGCTAGATCCTTAGCGGGAGAAACCTACAATGAGCAGTTCTTC.

The CDR3 DNA is TGTGCCAGCAGTTCCCCCTTCGGGGCAGGATCCGGGGAGCTGTTTTTT. This encodes CASSSPFGAGSGELFF. This chain joins TRBV12-3 or TRBV12-4 and TRBJ2-2; D is perhaps TRBD1 or TRBD2 (5 bases each). The CDR3 is 16 amino acids. Trimming cost V 4 bases and J 6 bases, with 18 bases left between them.

The chain links TRBV7-9 to TRBJ2-5; tentative D call: TRBD2 (6 bases). The DNA end is a closer match to TRBJ2-1, so the J assignment may be wrong. CDR1 is SEHNR and CDR2 is FQNEAQ in the germline V gene (reference sequence). The CDR3 runs 14 residues. The CDR3 bases are TGTGCCAGCAGCTTAGGGGCTAGCGCCAATGAGCAGTTCTTC. Its protein product is CASSLGASANEQFF.

There are a few counts of this clonotype. This chain links TRBV5-1 with TRBJ2-1, with 12 nucleotides matching TRBD1. CDR1 is SGHRS, CDR2 YFSETQ, per germline. V lost 3 bases and J lost 7; bases outside the gene matches: 5. The CDR3 covers 15 residues. CDR3 DNA sequence: TGCGCCAGCAGCTCCGGGACAGGGGGCCGTAATGAGCAGTTCTTC. Translated: CASSSGTGGRNEQFF.

There are a few counts of this clonotype. The chain joins TRBV30 to TRBJ1-5; 8 positions agree with TRBD1. Germline-derived CDR1 and CDR2 are GTSNPN and SVGIG (reference sequence). The CDR3 loop spans 14 amino acids. The V and J ends lost 2 bases and 2 bases, in that order; junction bases with no gene match: 2. The CDR3 nucleotides read TGTGCCTGGAGTCCGGGACAGGGCAATCAGCCCCAGCATTTT. The encoded protein is CAWSPGQGNQPQHF.

This clonotype was seen at least ten times. The V and J genes are TRBV9 and TRBJ2-7; D is possibly TRBD2 (6 bases). CDR1 is SGDLS and CDR2 is YYNGEE in the germline V gene. Trimming took off 5 bases at V and 0 bases at J, with 12 bases between the two ends. The CDR3 consists of 14 residues. The CDR3 here is CASSPRRDSYEQYF. The DNA for the CDR3 is TGTGCCAGCAGTCCTAGGCGGGACTCCTACGAGCAGTACTTC.

This chain uses TRBV20-1 with TRBJ1-2; tentatively, D is TRBD1 (6 bases). The germline V gene has CDR1 DFQATT and CDR2 SNEGSKA (reference sequence). The CDR3 has 17 residues. Trimming took 2 bases from V and 0 from J, leaving 19 bases between them. CDR3 sequence reads: CSARSNEQGYANYGYTF. CDR3 coding DNA: TGCAGTGCTAGATCTAACGAACAGGGATACGCTAACTATGGCTACACCTTC.

The chain carries TRBV11-2 and TRBJ2-5; tentative D call: TRBD1 (6 bases). The ends were cut back, 0 bases at V and 5 bases at J, with 13 bases in the middle. The CDR3 loop spans 15 amino acids. CDR1 and CDR2 (germline): SGHAT, FQNNGV. The CDR3 reads CASSLDNRAWETQYF. The CDR3 nucleotides are TGTGCCAGCAGCTTAGATAACAGGGCATGGGAGACCCAGTACTTC.